A selection of T cell receptor beta chains follows, all from one sample in a study of blood T cell repertoires in COVID-19. Sequencing was performed with immunoSEQ multiplex PCR; in TCRdb, only in-frame clones are kept and a portion is missing. Among 220,000 or so clones listed, 80% to 90% were seen once. Source material: peripheral blood. All receptors derive from a man aged 25-45 years with active or convalescent COVID-19. Each CDR3 is given with its conserved first and last residue. Fields, in order: V gene, D gene, clone size, J gene, CDR3 protein, CDR3 DNA. The D gene is left open where the match is weak. Clone size is stated in some rows and not others, as once, few, many or a class when expanded.

TRBV3-1/TRBV3-2	-	-	TRBJ2-1	CASSQEISYNEQFF	TGTGCCAGCAGCCAAGAAATCTCGTACAATGAGCAGTTCTTC
TRBV7-8	TRBD1	-	TRBJ1-2	CASSARDRVSYGYTF	TGTGCCAGCAGCGCCCGGGACAGGGTGAGCTATGGCTACACCTTC
TRBV28	-	once	TRBJ1-5	CASSSGEGGNQPQHF	TGTGCCAGCAGTTCTGGGGAGGGGGGCAATCAGCCCCAGCATTTT
TRBV30	-	-	TRBJ1-5	CAWSTGFDQPQHF	TGTGCCTGGAGTACGGGGTTTGACCAGCCCCAGCATTTT
TRBV5-4	-	-	TRBJ1-5	CASSSRAHSNQPQHF	TGTGCCAGCAGTTCCAGGGCCCATAGCAATCAGCCCCAGCATTTT
TRBV7-3	-	-	TRBJ2-5	CASTGGTGETQYF	TGTGCCAGCACTGGCGGGACCGGGGAGACCCAGTACTTC
TRBV9	-	-	TRBJ1-5	CASGRLDSNQPQHF	TGTGCCAGCGGCCGACTGGATAGCAATCAGCCCCAGCATTTT
TRBV13	TRBD2	-	TRBJ2-5	CASSPGELAGGETQYF	TGTGCCAGCAGCCCCGGTGAACTAGCGGGGGGAGAGACCCAGTACTTC
TRBV5-6	TRBD1	-	TRBJ2-1	CASSPRQGYNEQFF	TGTGCCAGCAGCCCGAGACAGGGATACAATGAGCAGTTCTTC
TRBV24-1	-	-	TRBJ2-5	CAATGKETQYF	TGTGCCGCCACAGGGAAAGAGACCCAGTACTTC
TRBV27	-	-	TRBJ2-2	CASTLGGVDTGELFF	TGTGCCAGCACTTTAGGAGGGGTGGACACCGGGGAGCTGTTTTTT
TRBV27	TRBD2	-	TRBJ2-5	CASSPTAAGMYF	TGTGCCAGCAGTCCCACGGCAGCGGGAATGTACTTC
TRBV10-2	-	-	TRBJ2-7	CASKNTQYEQYF	TGCGCCAGCAAAAACACCCAGTACGAGCAGTACTTC
TRBV2	-	-	TRBJ1-4	CASSETPNGGVFF	TGTGCCAGCAGTGAAACCCCTAACGGAGGGGTGTTTTTT
TRBV6-1	-	-	TRBJ2-1	CASSELGQNHEQFF	TGTGCCAGCAGTGAACTCGGACAGAACCATGAGCAGTTCTTC
TRBV5-1	-	-	TRBJ2-7	CASSLNGGVYEQYF	TGCGCCAGCAGCTTAAACGGGGGAGTGTACGAGCAGTACTTC
TRBV6-5	TRBD1	once	TRBJ1-5	CASSPGQTGQPQHF	TGTGCCAGCAGTCCGGGACAGACCGGTCAGCCCCAGCATTTT
TRBV7-2	TRBD2	-	TRBJ2-1	CASSLGGASGLNEQFF	TGTGCCAGCAGCTTAGGAGGGGCTAGCGGCCTAAATGAGCAGTTCTTC
TRBV9	-	few	TRBJ1-1	CASSATKTGITEAFF	TGTGCCAGCAGCGCTACCAAAACAGGGATTACTGAAGCTTTCTTT
TRBV3-1/TRBV3-2	-	-	TRBJ1-1	CASTSLGGGKSAFF	TGTGCCAGCACCTCCCTAGGGGGAGGGAAGAGCGCTTTCTTT
TRBV7-9	-	-	TRBJ1-2	CASSLDSYGYTF	TGTGCCAGCAGCTTAGATAGCTATGGCTACACCTTC
TRBV5-1	-	-	TRBJ2-3	CASSLPGVTDTQYF	TGCGCCAGCAGCTTGCCGGGGGTGACAGATACGCAGTATTTT
TRBV19	-	-	TRBJ1-4	CASISATNEKLFF	TGTGCCAGTATCAGTGCAACTAATGAAAAACTGTTTTTT
TRBV11-3	TRBD1	few	TRBJ2-7	CASSPGTGKTYEQYF	TGTGCCAGCAGCCCCGGGACAGGAAAGACCTACGAGCAGTACTTC
TRBV12-5	-	-	TRBJ1-1	CASGITQNTEAFF	TGTGCTAGTGGTATTACACAGAACACTGAAGCTTTCTTT
TRBV7-2	-	-	TRBJ1-2	CASSPMGAASSSYGYTF	TGTGCCAGCAGCCCGATGGGGGCCGCGTCGAGTAGCTATGGCTACACCTTC
TRBV28	-	-	TRBJ1-5	CASTMGNQPQHF	TGTGCCAGCACTATGGGCAATCAGCCCCAGCATTTT
TRBV5-1	TRBD1	-	TRBJ2-1	CASRRQGGYNEQFF	TGCGCCAGCAGAAGACAGGGGGGCTACAATGAGCAGTTCTTC
TRBV7-9	TRBD2	many	TRBJ2-7	CASSSETSSVSGEQYF	TGTGCCAGCAGCTCTGAGACTAGCAGCGTGTCGGGGGAGCAGTACTTC
TRBV7-2	-	-	TRBJ2-3	CASSLVSALNRDTQYF	TGTGCCAGCAGCTTAGTGTCGGCCCTTAACAGGGATACGCAGTATTTT
TRBV19	-	-	TRBJ2-1	CASSFPRLSNEQFF	TGTGCCAGTAGTTTCCCCCGACTGAGCAATGAGCAGTTCTTC
TRBV28	TRBD1	-	TRBJ2-1	CASSLRDRHNEQFF	TGTGCCAGCAGCCTCCGGGACAGACACAATGAGCAGTTCTTC
TRBV11-1	-	-	TRBJ2-1	CASSLPLGDEQFF	TGTGCCAGCAGCTTACCCTTAGGGGATGAGCAGTTCTTC
TRBV6-2/TRBV6-3	TRBD2	-	TRBJ2-7	CASSSTSGRGYEQYF	TGTGCCAGCAGTTCCACTAGCGGGAGAGGTTACGAGCAGTACTTC
TRBV10-1	TRBD1	-	TRBJ1-5	CASNHPPPGTGYYLYSNQPQHF	TGCGCCAGCAACCATCCCCCGCCCGGGACAGGGTACTACCTTTATAGCAATCAGCCCCAGCATTTT
TRBV27	TRBD2	-	TRBJ2-5	CASSMVAGGPGETQYF	TGTGCCAGCAGTATGGTAGCGGGGGGTCCCGGGGAGACCCAGTACTTC
TRBV7-3	TRBD2	-	TRBJ2-2	CASRAGAATGELFF	TGTGCCAGCAGAGCGGGGGCGGCCACCGGGGAGCTGTTTTTT
TRBV28	-	-	TRBJ2-7	CASSSTAYEQYF	TGTGCCAGCAGTTCCACGGCCTACGAGCAGTACTTC
TRBV4-1	-	-	TRBJ2-7	CASSRDNYYEQYF	TGCGCCAGCAGCCGGGACAACTACTACGAGCAGTACTTC
TRBV28	-	-	TRBJ2-7	CASTPGRAGQYEQYF	TGTGCCAGCACCCCTGGGCGGGCTGGACAGTACGAGCAGTACTTC
TRBV4-1	TRBD1	-	TRBJ2-5	CASSLYGTVQETQYF	TGCGCCAGCAGCCTATACGGGACAGTACAAGAGACCCAGTACTTC
TRBV4-3	-	-	TRBJ1-4	CASSQDPVPNEKLFF	TGCGCCAGCAGCCAAGATCCCGTCCCTAATGAAAAACTGTTTTTT
TRBV6-5	-	-	TRBJ2-1	CASRLAVSYNEQFF	TGTGCCAGCAGGTTAGCGGTCTCCTACAATGAGCAGTTCTTC
TRBV6-1	TRBD1	few	TRBJ1-5	CASSAITGGWNQPQHF	TGTGCCAGCAGTGCAATTACAGGGGGCTGGAATCAGCCCCAGCATTTT
TRBV10-3	-	-	TRBJ2-5	CAISEPSGPQQTQYF	TGTGCCATCAGTGAGCCTTCTGGGCCCCAGCAGACCCAGTACTTC
TRBV3-1/TRBV3-2	-	-	TRBJ1-4	CASSQSRSGKLFF	TGTGCCAGCAGCCAATCCAGGTCCGGAAAACTGTTTTTT
TRBV7-2	-	-	TRBJ2-1	CASSARDEQFF	TGTGCCAGCAGCGCCAGGGATGAGCAGTTCTTC
TRBV25-1	-	-	TRBJ2-1	CASSGAWGGYNEQFF	TGTGCCAGCAGTGGGGCGTGGGGAGGATACAATGAGCAGTTCTTC
TRBV4-1	TRBD1	once	TRBJ1-5	CASSQDIQGIQPQHF	TGCGCCAGCAGCCAAGATATACAGGGGATACAGCCCCAGCATTTT
TRBV6-5	TRBD1	-	TRBJ2-7	CASRTGNYEQYF	TGTGCCAGCAGGACAGGGAACTACGAGCAGTACTTC
TRBV28	TRBD1	-	TRBJ1-2	CASRIPLGTGKGYTF	TGTGCCAGCAGAATACCCCTCGGGACAGGGAAGGGCTACACCTTC
TRBV7-5	-	few	TRBJ2-5	CVRSLTTGSETQYF	TGTGTCAGAAGCTTAACAACAGGGTCAGAGACCCAGTACTTC
TRBV7-2	-	-	TRBJ2-5	CASSLALFGETQYF	TGTGCCAGCAGCTTAGCCCTATTTGGAGAGACCCAGTACTTC